A single sample gave rise to the 10 T cell receptor beta chains below, sequenced in a study of T cell changes during pregnancy in multiple sclerosis. Clones were read by immunoSEQ multiplex PCR, and TCRdb kept only the in-frame ones, dropping some. Of around 50,000 clones in the sample, over 80% are singletons; the top ten hold approximately 0.67%. Here the sequenced sample was CD4+ T cells from peripheral blood mononuclear cells, taken in the third trimester of pregnancy. These receptors were taken from a female donor with multiple sclerosis, enrolled in a pregnancy study.

This sequence joins TRBV27 and TRBJ1-4; D may be TRBD1 (5 bases). The CDR3 extends over 17 amino acids. The V end was cut by 0 bases, the J end by 3 bases, with 14 bases between. CDR1 is MNHEY, CDR2 SMNVEV, per germline (reference sequence). This CDR3 reads CASSLSVYRTANEKLFF. CDR3 nucleotides: TGTGCCAGCAGTTTATCAGTTTACAGGACGGCTAATGAAAAACTGTTTTTT. Variable domain in full (rest from reference TRBV27 and TRBJ1-4): EAQVTQNPRYLITVTGKKLTVTCSQNMNHEYMSWYRQDPGLGLRQIYYSMNVEVTDKGDVPEGYKVSRKEKRNFPLILESPSPNQTSLYFCASSLSVYRTANEKLFFGSGTQLSVL.

The chain recombines TRBV23-1 with TRBJ1-5, with 7 bases aligning to TRBD1. TRBV23-1 is an ORF for which the function is uncertain. Trimming at V came to 7 bases and at J to 0 bases, leaving 9 bases not matched to a gene. The CDR3 loop spans 16 amino acids. CDR3 nucleotide sequence: TGCGCCAGCATTGATACAGGGGTTTTTAGCAATCAGCCCCAGCATTTT. The encoded protein is CASIDTGVFSNQPQHF.

This sequence joins TRBV6-5 and TRBJ2-7; TRBD2 matches at 8 bases. J lost 2 bases, V lost 0 bases, and 6 bases had no gene match. CDR1 is MNHEY and CDR2 is SVGAGI in the germline V gene. The length of the CDR3 is 16 residues. In DNA form, the CDR3 reads TGTGCCAGCAGTTACTCGATGCTAGCGGGCACCTACGAGCAGTACTTC. It translates to CASSYSMLAGTYEQYF.

The chain carries TRBV19 and TRBJ2-7, with a tentative D call TRBD2 (6 bases). Germline V gene data show CDR1 as LNHDA and CDR2 as SQIVND (reference sequence). V shed 6 bases and J shed 2 bases, with 14 bases lying between them. The CDR3 loop spans 14 amino acids. CDR3 residues: CASSTGAPPYEQYF. CDR3 nucleotide sequence: TGTGCCAGTAGCACGGGAGCCCCCCCCTACGAGCAGTACTTC.

This chain joins TRBV19 and TRBJ1-5, with D possibly matching TRBD1 (5 bases). The CDR3 totals 14 residues. Germline assignment: CDR1 LNHDA and CDR2 SQIVND (reference sequence). V was pared by 2 bases and J by 3 bases, with 8 bases between. For the CDR3, the DNA is TGTGCCAGTAGTATAAGGGGTGACAATCAGCCCCAGCATTTT. This encodes CASSIRGDNQPQHF.

This sequence joins TRBV6-5 and TRBJ1-1; 8 bases fit TRBD1. The CDR3 has 12 residues. In germline, CDR1 is MNHEY, CDR2 SVGAGI. J lost 12 bases, V lost 6 bases, and 9 bases had no gene match. The CDR3 region is CASRATGTGTFF. CDR3 coding DNA: TGTGCCAGCAGGGCGACCGGGACAGGCACTTTCTTT.

J is TRBJ1-1 and V is TRBV15; 9 nucleotides align to TRBD1. This CDR3 is built from 14 residues. The junction had 2 bases not matched to a gene; V was cut back by 5 bases and J by 1 base. Germline V gene sequence: CDR1 LNHNV, CDR2 YYDKDF (reference sequence). As DNA, the CDR3 is TGTGCCACCAGCGGGACAGGGACGAACACTGAAGCTTTCTTT. Translating it yields CATSGTGTNTEAFF.

The rearrangement links TRBV18 to TRBJ1-5; D is undetermined. Trimming cost V 3 bases and J 0 bases, with 9 bases left between them. The CDR3 is 15 amino acids. The germline V gene encodes CDR1 KGHSH and CDR2 LQKENI. The CDR3 here is CASSPGRGSNQPQHF. The CDR3 bases are TGTGCCAGCTCACCTGGCAGAGGTAGCAATCAGCCCCAGCATTTT.

J is TRBJ2-3 and V is TRBV18, with D possibly being TRBD2 (6 bases). The CDR3 runs 13 residues. Trimming took off 2 bases at V and 10 bases at J, with 13 bases between the two ends. The germline V gene has CDR1 KGHSH and CDR2 LQKENI. CDR3 in amino acids: CASSPSGGASQYF. The CDR3 DNA sequence: TGTGCCAGCTCACCATCCGGAGGGGCGTCGCAGTATTTT.

The rearrangement joins TRBV28 to TRBJ1-1; D gene ambiguous. This CDR3 comprises 17 residues. Germline V gene sequence: CDR1 MDHEN, CDR2 SYDVKM. The CDR3 bases are TGTGCTACCACCTCCTGGGCACTCCAACCCCAGAACACTGAAGCTTTCTTT. Amino acid sequence: CATTSWALQPQNTEAFF. Filled out from reference TRBV28 and TRBJ1-1, the complete variable domain reads DVKVTQSSRYLVKRTGEKVFLECVQDMDHENMFWYRQDPGLGLRLIYFSYDVKMKEKGDIPEGYSVSREKKERFSLILESASTNQTSMYLCATTSWALQPQNTEAFFGQGTRLTVV.